One and the same sample provided the 27 T cell receptor beta chains below, sequenced in a study of post-analysis software for immune sequencing data. No antigen has been assigned to these receptors. General study findings and limits: Five or six TRBV segments, TRBV5-6, TRBV5-1 and TRBV20-1 among them, were found more frequent in patients than controls.

cDNA libraries of TCR beta carried unique molecular identifiers. TCRdb re-called the PCR reads with MiXCR, one entry per CDR3 protein. The sample contains some 500,000 distinct CDR3 sequences, roughly 45% of which appear only once. Sequences were obtained from blood. The origin of the receptors is a girl aged 5-17 years with multiple sclerosis.

The chain couples TRBV20-1 to TRBJ1-5; D unresolved. V was pared by 2 bases and J by 7 bases, with 12 bases between. Germline lookup yields CDR1 DFQATT and CDR2 SNEGSKA (reference sequence). CDR3 length: 13 residues. Here the CDR3 DNA reads TGCAGTGCTAGATGGCAGCCTGGCCAGCCCCAGCATTTT. Translating gives CSARWQPGQPQHF.

This clonotype was counted a few times. The rearrangement links TRBV9 to TRBJ2-1; 7 positions agree with TRBD1. This CDR3 contains 15 residues. CDR1 SGDLS and CDR2 YYNGEE come from the germline V gene. The J segment lost 8 bases and the V segment lost 5 bases, leaving 13 bases of the junction unmatched. CDR3 protein: CASRIGDRESDEQFF. The DNA for the CDR3 is TGTGCCAGCAGGATTGGAGACAGGGAGTCCGATGAGCAGTTCTTC.

This clonotype has only a few counts. The CDR3 protein is CSATTGGQEKLFF. The CDR3 DNA follows: TGCAGTGCGACGACAGGGGGCCAGGAAAAACTGTTTTTT. This chain uses TRBV20-1 with TRBJ1-4, with 10 bases that match TRBD1. This CDR3 is 13 amino acids long. Germline-derived CDR1 and CDR2 are DFQATT and SNEGSKA (reference sequence). Unmatched junction bases numbered 6, after V lost 6 bases and J lost 8 bases.

The chain links TRBV10-3 to TRBJ2-7; 9 bases match TRBD1. The germline V gene has CDR1 ENHRY and CDR2 SYGVKD. J gave up 1 base and V 9 bases, and 13 bases lay outside the gene matches. The CDR3 totals 16 residues. CDR3 amino acids: CAMARAGGQGSYEQYF. As DNA, the CDR3 is TGTGCCATGGCCCGAGCTGGAGGACAGGGGTCCTACGAGCAGTACTTC.

In nucleotides, the CDR3 is TGTGCCAGCAGCTTATTCGCAGGGTCCTACGAGCAGTACTTC. Translated: CASSLFAGSYEQYF. J is TRBJ2-7 and V is TRBV7-2, with a weak D call TRBD1 (5 bases). V lost 2 bases to trimming and J lost 1 base, with 9 bases between them. This CDR3 spans 14 amino acids. CDR1 and CDR2 (germline): SGHTA, FQGNSA.

This clonotype is a singleton in its sample. The junction departs from germline at one end; a sequencing error may be responsible. This chain connects TRBV10-3 to TRBJ2-2; 8 bases agree with TRBD1. CDR3 length: 15 amino acids. Germline V gene lookup returns CDR1 ENHRY and CDR2 SYGVKD. The CDR3 DNA sequence: TGTGTCATCAGTGCTCGGGACAGGATTGGAGGGGAGCTGTTTTTT. It yields the protein CVISARDRIGGELFF.

This clonotype showed up just a few times. V is TRBV5-1 and J is TRBJ2-6; D unresolved. CDR1 and CDR2 from the germline V gene are SGHRS and YFSETQ. The CDR3 contains 16 residues. Deletions cut 0 bases from V and 4 bases from J, with 11 bases between. CDR3 protein: CASSLGGRSGANVLTF. The CDR3, as DNA: TGCGCCAGCAGCTTGGGAGGCAGGTCCGGGGCCAACGTCCTGACTTTC.

The gene calls are TRBV10-3 and TRBJ2-3, with TRBD1 matching over 9 bases. V lost 4 bases to trimming and J lost 3 bases; unmatched junction nucleotides: 5. The CDR3 loop spans 15 amino acids. CDR1 is ENHRY, CDR2 SYGVKD, per germline. CDR3 in DNA: TGTGCCATCAGTGGAACAGGGGGCATAACAGATACGCAGTATTTT. This gives the protein CAISGTGGITDTQYF.

The V call is TRBV7-2, the J call TRBJ1-1; D not resolved. Germline-derived CDR1 and CDR2 are SGHTA and FQGNSA. The germline V and J ends were trimmed by 5 bases and 0 bases, with 13 bases remaining between them. CDR3 length: 15 amino acids. In nucleotides, the CDR3 is TGTGCCAGCAGCGCGGAGAAAACGGTGAACACTGAAGCTTTCTTT. Residues: CASSAEKTVNTEAFF.

This chain links TRBV6-5 with TRBJ1-2, with D possibly matching TRBD1 (6 bases). CDR1 and CDR2 (germline): MNHEY, SVGAGI. Trimming left V 4 bases short and J 2 bases short, with 11 bases between. The CDR3 runs to 14 residues. Here the CDR3 reads CASSSITGNYGYTF. As DNA, the CDR3 is TGTGCCAGCAGTTCCATAACAGGGAACTATGGCTACACCTTC.

The genes are TRBV7-2 and TRBJ2-1; unclear D gene. V was pared by 3 bases and J by 9 bases, with 9 bases between. The CDR3 is 12 residues long. Per the germline V gene, CDR1 is SGHTA and CDR2 is FQGNSA. The CDR3 spells CASSLTQSEQFF. CDR3 DNA sequence: TGTGCCAGCAGCTTGACACAGAGTGAGCAGTTCTTC.

V usage is TRBV7-2 and J usage is TRBJ1-2; D is ambiguous. The CDR3 covers 14 residues. V was shortened by 0 bases and J by 1 base, with 6 bases between the two germline ends. Germline V gene data show CDR1 as SGHTA and CDR2 as FQGNSA. This CDR3 is CASSLAQLNYGYTF. CDR3 bases: TGTGCCAGCAGCTTAGCACAACTTAACTATGGCTACACCTTC.

The chain carries TRBV18 and TRBJ1-2; D is perhaps TRBD1 (5 bases). CDR1 is KGHSH, CDR2 LQKENI, per germline. V lost 5 bases, J lost 3 bases, and 13 bases lay in between. There are 14 residues in the CDR3. CDR3: CASSDPVQDYGYTF. For the CDR3, the DNA is TGTGCCAGCTCAGATCCCGTACAGGACTATGGCTACACCTTC.

This chain uses TRBV18 with TRBJ2-2, with 10 nucleotides matching TRBD2. The CDR3 sequence is 15 residues long. Per germline, CDR1 KGHSH and CDR2 LQKENI. V trimming: 10 bases; J trimming: 0 bases; junction bases outside the gene matches: 5. As DNA, the CDR3 is TGTGCCACTAGCGGGAGCGTCGCGAACACCGGGGAGCTGTTTTTT. Residues: CATSGSVANTGELFF.

In this sample, this clonotype turned up a few times. The chain is built from TRBV5-1 and TRBJ2-7; D is uncertain. This CDR3 is built from 14 residues. The germline CDR1 and CDR2 sequences are SGHRS and YFSETQ. The ends were cut back, 0 bases at V and 3 bases at J, with 10 bases in the middle. CDR3 loop: CASSLEGWDYEQYF. The CDR3 DNA follows: TGCGCCAGCAGCTTGGAAGGGTGGGACTACGAGCAGTACTTC.

The genes are TRBV6-2 or TRBV6-3 and TRBJ2-7; the D is unclear. Trimming stripped 4 bases from V and 5 bases from J, with 3 bases between. The CDR3 has 10 residues. Germline assignment: CDR1 MNHEY and CDR2 SVGEGT. CDR3 in amino acids: CASSSHEQYF. CDR3 in DNA: TGTGCCAGCAGTTCCCACGAGCAGTACTTC.

The rearrangement links TRBV14 to TRBJ2-5, with 12 bases lining up with TRBD2. CDR1 is SGHDN, CDR2 FVKESK, per germline. The length of the CDR3 is 17 residues. Losses at the gene ends were 1 base for V and 7 bases for J; bases not matched to a gene: 10. CDR3 in amino acids: CASSQGLAGGPRLTQYF. DNA for the CDR3: TGTGCCAGCAGCCAAGGTCTAGCGGGAGGGCCAAGGCTGACCCAGTACTTC.

The chain uses TRBV5-1 and TRBJ2-1; TRBD2 matches at 7 bases. This CDR3 region has 13 residues. The germline V gene encodes CDR1 SGHRS and CDR2 YFSETQ. The V gene end was trimmed by 0 bases and the J gene end by 8 bases; junction bases not matched to a gene: 2. Written as DNA, the CDR3 is TGCGCCAGCAGCTTGGATGCGGGAGATGAGCAGTTCTTC. It codes for CASSLDAGDEQFF.

This clonotype has just a few counts. DNA for the CDR3: TGTGCCAGCAAGGGGTTAGAAGAGACCCAGTACTTC. Encoded protein: CASKGLEETQYF. The chain couples TRBV2 to TRBJ2-5, with D possibly TRBD1 on 5 matching bases. The CDR3 length is 12 residues. The V end lost 7 bases, the J end lost 3 bases, and 9 bases lay between the germline ends. Germline V gene data show CDR1 as SNHLY and CDR2 as FYNNEI.

The sample holds many counts of this clonotype. The gene calls are TRBV7-2 and TRBJ1-2, with 9 bases that match TRBD1. CDR1 SGHTA and CDR2 FQGNSA come from the germline V gene. The V gene end was trimmed by 0 bases and the J gene end by 2 bases; junction bases not matched to a gene: 4. The CDR3 contains 16 residues. CDR3 residues: CASSLAGGTGNYGYTF. CDR3 sequence (DNA): TGTGCCAGCAGCTTAGCCGGTGGGACAGGGAACTATGGCTACACCTTC.

This clonotype was detected only a few times. V and J are TRBV28 and TRBJ2-7; TRBD2 matches at 11 bases. The junction had 6 bases not matched to a gene; V was cut back by 5 bases and J by 0 bases. Germline assignment: CDR1 MDHEN and CDR2 SYDVKM. The CDR3 loop spans 16 amino acids. The CDR3 spells CASSPPTSGNSYEQYF. DNA of the CDR3: TGTGCCAGCAGTCCTCCGACTAGCGGGAACTCCTACGAGCAGTACTTC.

The V gene is TRBV15, the J gene TRBJ2-3; D is perhaps TRBD1 (5 bases). V was shortened by 2 bases and J by 5 bases, with 8 bases between the two germline ends. Germline-derived CDR1 and CDR2 are LNHNV and YYDKDF (reference sequence). The CDR3 is made up of 13 amino acids. The CDR3 sequence: CATSRLTVDTQYF. CDR3 DNA: TGTGCCACCAGCAGACTGACAGTAGATACGCAGTATTTT.

This chain joins TRBV20-1 and TRBJ2-5; D gene uncertain. The V end lost 2 bases, the J end lost 5 bases, and 15 bases lay between the germline ends. CDR1 is DFQATT, CDR2 SNEGSKA, per germline (reference sequence). This CDR3 comprises 14 residues. The CDR3 spells CSARQGSLEETQYF. The DNA of the CDR3 is TGCAGTGCTAGACAAGGTTCCTTGGAGGAGACCCAGTACTTC.

The CDR3 DNA sequence: TGTGCCAGCAGCTTTTATCGGGGGTCGGGCGAGCAGTACTTC. Its protein product is CASSFYRGSGEQYF. J is TRBJ2-7 and V is TRBV5-5; tentatively, D is TRBD2 (6 bases). The CDR3 runs to 14 residues. CDR1 is SGHKS, CDR2 YYEKEE, per germline (reference sequence). Between the trimmed V and J ends, which lost 2 bases and 6 bases, there was a span of 15 bases.

The chain employs TRBV5-1 and TRBJ1-2; 11 bases fit TRBD1. Germline assignment: CDR1 SGHRS and CDR2 YFSETQ. The CDR3 loop spans 14 amino acids. J was trimmed by 8 bases and V by 2 bases; bases with no gene match: 5. The CDR3: CASSLGQGARGYTF. The CDR3 DNA follows: TGCGCCAGCAGCTTAGGACAGGGGGCGCGAGGCTACACCTTC.

With regard to this clonotype: The junction differs from germline at one of its ends, possibly a read error. V is TRBV7-6 and J is TRBJ1-4; D unresolved. In germline, CDR1 is SGHVS, CDR2 FNYEAQ. There are 15 residues in the CDR3. In nucleotides, the CDR3 is TGTACCAGCAGCGCAGACGGCCCCGCTAATGAAAAACTGTTTTTT. Translated, it gives CTSSADGPANEKLFF.

In this sample, this clonotype turned up a few times. The chain joins TRBV28 to TRBJ2-1; the match to TRBD1 covers 11 bases. With 4 bases clipped from V and 8 bases from J, the junction kept 7 bases outside the gene matches. Germline values: CDR1 MDHEN, CDR2 SYDVKM. The CDR3 totals 15 residues. The CDR3 DNA reads TGTGCCAGCAGTTCTTGGGACAGGGGGGAGGATGAGCAGTTCTTC. It encodes CASSSWDRGEDEQFF.